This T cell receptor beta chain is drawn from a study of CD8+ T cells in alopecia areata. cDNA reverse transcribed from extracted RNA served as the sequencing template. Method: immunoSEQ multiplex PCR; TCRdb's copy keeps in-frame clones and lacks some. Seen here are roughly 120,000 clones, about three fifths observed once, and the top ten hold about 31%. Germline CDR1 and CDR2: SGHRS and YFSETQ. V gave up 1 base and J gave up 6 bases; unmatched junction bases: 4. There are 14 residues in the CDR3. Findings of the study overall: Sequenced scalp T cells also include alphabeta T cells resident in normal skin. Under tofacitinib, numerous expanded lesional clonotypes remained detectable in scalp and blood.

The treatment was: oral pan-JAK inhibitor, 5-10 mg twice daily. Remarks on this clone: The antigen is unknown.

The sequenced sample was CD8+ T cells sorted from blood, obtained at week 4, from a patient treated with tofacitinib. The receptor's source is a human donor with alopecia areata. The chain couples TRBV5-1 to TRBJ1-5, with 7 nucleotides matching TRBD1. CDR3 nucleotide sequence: TGCGCCAGCAGCTTGAACAGGGGTAGTCAGCCCCAGCATTTT. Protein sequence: CASSLNRGSQPQHF.